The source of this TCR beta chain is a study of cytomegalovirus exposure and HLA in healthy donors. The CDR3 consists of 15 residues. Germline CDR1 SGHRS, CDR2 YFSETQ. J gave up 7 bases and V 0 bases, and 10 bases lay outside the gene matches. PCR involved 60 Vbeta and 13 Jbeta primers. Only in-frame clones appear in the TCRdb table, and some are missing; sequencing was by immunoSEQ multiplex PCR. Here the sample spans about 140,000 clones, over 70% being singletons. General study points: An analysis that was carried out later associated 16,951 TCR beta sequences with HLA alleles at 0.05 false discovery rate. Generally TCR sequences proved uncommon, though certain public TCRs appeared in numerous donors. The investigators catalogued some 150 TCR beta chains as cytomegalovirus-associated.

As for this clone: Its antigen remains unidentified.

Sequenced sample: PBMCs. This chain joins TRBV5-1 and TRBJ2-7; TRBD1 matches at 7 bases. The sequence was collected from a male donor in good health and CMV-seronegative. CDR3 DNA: TGCGCCAGCAGCTTGGAGGTACAGGGGCTCGGAGAGCAGTACTTC. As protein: CASSLEVQGLGEQYF.